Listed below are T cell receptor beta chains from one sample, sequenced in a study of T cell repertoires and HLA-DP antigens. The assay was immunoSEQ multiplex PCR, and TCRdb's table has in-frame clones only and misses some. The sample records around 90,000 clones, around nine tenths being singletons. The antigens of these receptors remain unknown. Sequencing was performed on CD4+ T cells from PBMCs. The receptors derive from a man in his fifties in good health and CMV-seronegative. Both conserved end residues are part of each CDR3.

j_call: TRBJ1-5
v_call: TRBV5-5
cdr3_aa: CASSLAVGGREQPQHF

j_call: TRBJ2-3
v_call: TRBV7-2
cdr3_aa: CASSLGAGDTQYF

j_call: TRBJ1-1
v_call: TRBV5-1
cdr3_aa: CASSLVARGGTEAFF

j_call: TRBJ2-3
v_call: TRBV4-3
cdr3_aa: CASSNQAGGYRDTQYF

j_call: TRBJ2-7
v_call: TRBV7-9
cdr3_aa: CASSPMGLALSYEQYF

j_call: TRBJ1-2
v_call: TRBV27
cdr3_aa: CASSGGEGYTF

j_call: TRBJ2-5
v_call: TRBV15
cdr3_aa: CATSRDVKASGLETQYF

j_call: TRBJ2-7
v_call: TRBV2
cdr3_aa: CASKGPYEQYF

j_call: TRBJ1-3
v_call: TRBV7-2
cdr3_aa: CASSSETASGNTIYF

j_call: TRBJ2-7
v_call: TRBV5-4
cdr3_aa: CASSRTGTYEQYF

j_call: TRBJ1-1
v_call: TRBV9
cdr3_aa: CASSVGWDTEAFF

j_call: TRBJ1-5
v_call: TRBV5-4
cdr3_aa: CASSLELGPQHF

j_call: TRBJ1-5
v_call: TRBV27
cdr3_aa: CASRGTGGINQPQHF

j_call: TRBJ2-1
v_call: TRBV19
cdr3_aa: CASSIGTSGGAGQFF

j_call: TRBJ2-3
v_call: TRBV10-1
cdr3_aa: CASSESGGPIDTQYF

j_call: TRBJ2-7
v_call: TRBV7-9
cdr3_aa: CASSSGLAGGYEQYF

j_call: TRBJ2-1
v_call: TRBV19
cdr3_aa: CASSQWGPTTSVNEQFF

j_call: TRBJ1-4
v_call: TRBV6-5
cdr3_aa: CASSYDRRGGSSKLFF

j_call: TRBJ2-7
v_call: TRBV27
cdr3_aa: CASSALPAGPSYEQYF

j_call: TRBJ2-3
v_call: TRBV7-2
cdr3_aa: CASSLQAGPTDTQYF

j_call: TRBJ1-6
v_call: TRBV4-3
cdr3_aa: CASRRDRGLSPLHF

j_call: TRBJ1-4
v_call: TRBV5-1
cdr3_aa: CASSLDTTNEKLFF

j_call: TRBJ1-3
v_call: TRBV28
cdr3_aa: CASSLSMGGGPSGNTIYF

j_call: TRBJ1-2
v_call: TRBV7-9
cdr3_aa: CATPLRGQLDNYGYTF

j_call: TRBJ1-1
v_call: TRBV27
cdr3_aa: CSGQENTEAFF

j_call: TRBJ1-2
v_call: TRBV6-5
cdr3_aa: CASSYSPGAKDGYTF

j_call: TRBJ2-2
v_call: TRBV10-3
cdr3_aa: CAISDQGGELFF

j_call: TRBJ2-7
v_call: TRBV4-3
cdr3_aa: CASSRGFSYEQYF

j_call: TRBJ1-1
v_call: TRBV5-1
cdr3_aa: CASSERTGGITEAFF

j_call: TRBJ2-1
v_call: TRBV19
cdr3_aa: CASSPPPRGRANEQFF

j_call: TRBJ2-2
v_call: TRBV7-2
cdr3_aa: CASSWAGGGTGELFF

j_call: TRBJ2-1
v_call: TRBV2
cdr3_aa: CASSEAGGQVEQFF

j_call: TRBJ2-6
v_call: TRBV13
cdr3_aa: CASSLSGGRAGANVLTF

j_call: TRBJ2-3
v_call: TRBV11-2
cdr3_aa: CASSLWVGGPDTQYF

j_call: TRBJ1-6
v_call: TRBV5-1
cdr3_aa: CASSLDAGGNNSPLHF

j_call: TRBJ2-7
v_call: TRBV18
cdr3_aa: CASSPQDRFDEQYF

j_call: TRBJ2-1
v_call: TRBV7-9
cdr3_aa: CASSSDREKFF